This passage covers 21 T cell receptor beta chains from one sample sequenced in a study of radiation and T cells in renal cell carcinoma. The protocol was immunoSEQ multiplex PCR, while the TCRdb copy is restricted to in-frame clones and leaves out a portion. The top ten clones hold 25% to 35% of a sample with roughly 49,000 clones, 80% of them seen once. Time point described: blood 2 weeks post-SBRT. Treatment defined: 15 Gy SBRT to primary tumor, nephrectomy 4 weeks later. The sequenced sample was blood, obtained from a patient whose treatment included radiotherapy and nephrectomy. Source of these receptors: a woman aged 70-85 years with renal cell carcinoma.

In nucleotides, the CDR3 is TGTGCCAGCAGGAGTCCTTGGGTCGAGCAGTACTTC. It encodes CASRSPWVEQYF. The gene calls are TRBV25-1 and TRBJ2-7; no firm D call. The CDR3 totals 12 residues. The V end was cut by 6 bases, the J end by 6 bases, with 12 bases between. In germline, CDR1 is MGHDK, CDR2 SYGVNS.

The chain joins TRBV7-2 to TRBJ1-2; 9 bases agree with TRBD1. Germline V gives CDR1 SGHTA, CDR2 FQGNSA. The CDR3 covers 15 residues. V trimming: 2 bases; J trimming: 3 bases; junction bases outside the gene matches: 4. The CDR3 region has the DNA TGTGCCAGCAGCTTAAGTGGGACAGGGTACTATGGCTACACCTTC. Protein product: CASSLSGTGYYGYTF.

The CDR3 DNA follows: TGCGCCAGCAGCCAAGGACAGGGGGCACGAGAGACCCAGTACTTC. This sequence encodes CASSQGQGARETQYF. J is TRBJ2-5 and V is TRBV4-3, with 10 nucleotides matching TRBD1. V gave up 1 base and J gave up 4 bases; unmatched junction bases: 3. CDR1 and CDR2 (germline): LGHNA, YSLEER. CDR3 length: 15 amino acids.

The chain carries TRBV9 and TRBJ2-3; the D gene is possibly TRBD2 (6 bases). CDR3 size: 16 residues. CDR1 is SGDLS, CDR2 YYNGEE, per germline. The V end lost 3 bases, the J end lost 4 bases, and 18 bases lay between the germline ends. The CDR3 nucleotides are TGTGCCAGCAGCGGGGCAGCCGGGAGAACACCAGATACGCAGTATTTT. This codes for CASSGAAGRTPDTQYF. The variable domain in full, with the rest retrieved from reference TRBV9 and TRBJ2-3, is DSGVTQTPKHLITATGQRVTLRCSPRSGDLSVYWYQQSLDQGLQFLIQYYNGEERAKGNILERFSAQQFPDLHSELNLSSLELGDSALYFCASSGAAGRTPDTQYFGPGTRLTVL.

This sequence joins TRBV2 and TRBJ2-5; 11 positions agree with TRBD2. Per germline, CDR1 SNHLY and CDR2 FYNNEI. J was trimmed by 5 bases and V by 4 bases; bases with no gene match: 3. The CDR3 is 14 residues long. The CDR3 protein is CASSGPSGGETQYF. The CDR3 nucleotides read TGTGCCAGCAGTGGGCCTAGCGGGGGGGAGACCCAGTACTTC.

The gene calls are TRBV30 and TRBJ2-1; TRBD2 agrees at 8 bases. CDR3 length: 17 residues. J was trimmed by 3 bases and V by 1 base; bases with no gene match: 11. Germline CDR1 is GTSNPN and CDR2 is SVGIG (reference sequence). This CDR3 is CAWSGGSGKTVYNEQFF. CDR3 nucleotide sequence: TGTGCCTGGAGTGGCGGTAGCGGGAAAACAGTCTACAATGAGCAGTTCTTC.

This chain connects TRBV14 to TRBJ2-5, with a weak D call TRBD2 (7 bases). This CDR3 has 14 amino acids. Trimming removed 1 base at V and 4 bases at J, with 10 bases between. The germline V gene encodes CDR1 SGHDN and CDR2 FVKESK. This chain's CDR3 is CASSQAGGRETQYF. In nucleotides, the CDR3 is TGTGCCAGCAGCCAAGCGGGGGGCCGAGAGACCCAGTACTTC.

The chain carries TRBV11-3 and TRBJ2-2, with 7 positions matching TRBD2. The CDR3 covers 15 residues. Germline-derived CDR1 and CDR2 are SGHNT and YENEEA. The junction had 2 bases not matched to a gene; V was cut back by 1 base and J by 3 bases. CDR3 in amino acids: CASSLGGSDTGELFF. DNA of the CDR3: TGTGCCAGCAGCTTAGGCGGGAGCGACACCGGGGAGCTGTTTTTT.

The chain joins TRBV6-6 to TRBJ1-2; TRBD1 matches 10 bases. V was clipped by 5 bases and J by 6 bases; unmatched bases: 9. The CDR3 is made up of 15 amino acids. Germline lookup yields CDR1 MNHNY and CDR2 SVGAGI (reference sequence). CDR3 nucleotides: TGTGCCAGCAGTAACCCCGGGACAGGGGAGAATGGCTACACCTTC. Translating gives CASSNPGTGENGYTF.

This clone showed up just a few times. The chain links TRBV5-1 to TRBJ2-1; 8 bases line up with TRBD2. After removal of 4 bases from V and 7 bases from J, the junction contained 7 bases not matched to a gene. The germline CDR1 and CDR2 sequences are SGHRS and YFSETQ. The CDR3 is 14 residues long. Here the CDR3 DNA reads TGCGCCAGCAGCCCGGGGGGGCCCTTGAATGAGCAGTTCTTC. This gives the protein CASSPGGPLNEQFF.

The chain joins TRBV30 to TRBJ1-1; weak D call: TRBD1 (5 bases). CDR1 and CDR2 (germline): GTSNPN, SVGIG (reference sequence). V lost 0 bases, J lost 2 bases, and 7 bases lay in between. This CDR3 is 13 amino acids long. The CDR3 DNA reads TGTGCCTGGAGTGTTGGGGCAAACACTGAAGCTTTCTTT. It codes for CAWSVGANTEAFF.

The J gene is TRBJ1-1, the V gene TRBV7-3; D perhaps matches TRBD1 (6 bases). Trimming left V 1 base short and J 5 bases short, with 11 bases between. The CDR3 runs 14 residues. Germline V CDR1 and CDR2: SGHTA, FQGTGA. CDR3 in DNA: TGTGCCAGCAGCTTAATGGGGGCAGGGACTGAAGCTTTCTTT. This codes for CASSLMGAGTEAFF.

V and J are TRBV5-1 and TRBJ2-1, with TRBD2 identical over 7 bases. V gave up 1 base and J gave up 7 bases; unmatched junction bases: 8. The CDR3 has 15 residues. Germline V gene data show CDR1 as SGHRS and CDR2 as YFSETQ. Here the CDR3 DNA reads TGCGCCAGCAGCTTGACTAGCGAGACGGGGAATGAGCAGTTCTTC. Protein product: CASSLTSETGNEQFF.

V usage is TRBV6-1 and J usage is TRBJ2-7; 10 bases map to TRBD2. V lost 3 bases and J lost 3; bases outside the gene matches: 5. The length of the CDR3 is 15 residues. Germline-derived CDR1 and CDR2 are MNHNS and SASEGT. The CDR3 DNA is TGTGCCAGCAGTGACATAGCGGGGGGCGGCTACGAGCAGTACTTC. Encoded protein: CASSDIAGGGYEQYF.

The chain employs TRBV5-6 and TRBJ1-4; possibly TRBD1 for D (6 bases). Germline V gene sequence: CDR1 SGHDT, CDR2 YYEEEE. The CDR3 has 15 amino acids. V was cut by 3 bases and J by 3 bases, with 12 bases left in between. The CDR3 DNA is TGTGCCAGCAGCTCCAGGGGTTTGGCTAATGAAAAACTGTTTTTT. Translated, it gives CASSSRGLANEKLFF.

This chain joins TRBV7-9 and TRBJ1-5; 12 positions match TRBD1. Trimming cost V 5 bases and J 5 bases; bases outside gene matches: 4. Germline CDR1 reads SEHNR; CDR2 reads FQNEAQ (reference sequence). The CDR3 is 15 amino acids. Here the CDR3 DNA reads TGTGCCAGCAGCCCCGGGACAGGGGGCGATCAGCCCCAGCATTTT. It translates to CASSPGTGGDQPQHF. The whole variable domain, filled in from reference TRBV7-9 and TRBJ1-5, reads DTGVSQNPRHKITKRGQNVTFRCDPISEHNRLYWYRQTLGQGPEFLTYFQNEAQLEKSRLLSDRFSAERPKGSFSTLEIQRTEQGDSAMYLCASSPGTGGDQPQHFGDGTRLSIL.

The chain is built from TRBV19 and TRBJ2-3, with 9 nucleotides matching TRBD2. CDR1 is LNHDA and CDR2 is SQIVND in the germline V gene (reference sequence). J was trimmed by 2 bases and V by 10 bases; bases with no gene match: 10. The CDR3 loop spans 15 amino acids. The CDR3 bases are TGTGCCACCAGGGAGCTAGCGGGATACACAGATACGCAGTATTTT. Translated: CATRELAGYTDTQYF.

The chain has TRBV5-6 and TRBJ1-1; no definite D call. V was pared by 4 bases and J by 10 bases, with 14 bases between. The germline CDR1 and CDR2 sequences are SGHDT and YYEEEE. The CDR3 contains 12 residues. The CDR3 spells CASSKDGRGAFF. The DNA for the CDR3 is TGTGCCAGCAGCAAGGACGGGCGAGGAGCTTTCTTT.

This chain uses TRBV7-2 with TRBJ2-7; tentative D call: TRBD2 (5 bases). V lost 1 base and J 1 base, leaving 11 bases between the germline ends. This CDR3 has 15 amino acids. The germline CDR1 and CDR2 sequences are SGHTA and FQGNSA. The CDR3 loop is CASSLEGRTSYEQYF. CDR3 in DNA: TGTGCCAGCAGCTTAGAGGGCAGGACTTCCTACGAGCAGTACTTC.

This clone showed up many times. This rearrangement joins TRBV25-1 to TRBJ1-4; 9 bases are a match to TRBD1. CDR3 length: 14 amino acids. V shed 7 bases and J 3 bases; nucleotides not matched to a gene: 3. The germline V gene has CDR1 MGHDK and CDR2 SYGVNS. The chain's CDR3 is CASTTGGANEKLFF. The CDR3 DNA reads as TGTGCCAGCACGACAGGGGGTGCTAATGAAAAACTGTTTTTT.

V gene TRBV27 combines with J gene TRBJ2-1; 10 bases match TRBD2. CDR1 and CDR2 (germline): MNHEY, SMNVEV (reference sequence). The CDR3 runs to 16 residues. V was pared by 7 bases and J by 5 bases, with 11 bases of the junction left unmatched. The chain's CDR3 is CASTETGSGRNNEQFF. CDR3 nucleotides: TGTGCCAGCACCGAAACAGGTAGCGGGAGGAACAATGAGCAGTTCTTC.